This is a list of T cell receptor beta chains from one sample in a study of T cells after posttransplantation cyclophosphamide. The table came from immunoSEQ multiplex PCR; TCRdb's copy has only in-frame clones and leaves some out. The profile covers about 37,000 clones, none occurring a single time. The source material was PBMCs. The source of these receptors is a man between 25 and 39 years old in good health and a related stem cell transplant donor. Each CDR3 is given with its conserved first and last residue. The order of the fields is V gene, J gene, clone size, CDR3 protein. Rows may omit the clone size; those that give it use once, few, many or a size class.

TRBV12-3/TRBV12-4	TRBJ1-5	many	CASSFGGVNYQPQHF
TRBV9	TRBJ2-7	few	CASSATLGQGGQYF
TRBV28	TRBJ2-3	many	CASSPSGGPTDTQYF
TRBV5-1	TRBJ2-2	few	CASSPRTGDTGELFF
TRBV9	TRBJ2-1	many	CASSTNDWIFYNEQFF
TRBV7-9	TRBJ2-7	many	CASSSEDRGKHEQYF
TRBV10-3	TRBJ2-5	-	CAISDSGGTGETQYF
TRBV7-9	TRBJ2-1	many	CASSQGTSGTYNEQFF
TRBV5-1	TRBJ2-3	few	CASSAAGFSTDTQYF
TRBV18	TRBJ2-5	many	CASSPLELAGAFQETQYF
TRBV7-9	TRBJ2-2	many	CASSGVLGQVSSGELFF
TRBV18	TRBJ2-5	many	CASSPTGGEETQYF
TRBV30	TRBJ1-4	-	CAWSVRIQQTNEKLFF
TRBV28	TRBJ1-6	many	CASSSGQLNSPLHF
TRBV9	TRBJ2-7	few	CASSAGTGGTYEQYF
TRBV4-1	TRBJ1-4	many	CASSQDAGLLLVTNEKLFF
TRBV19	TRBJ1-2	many	CASNSRRDYGYTF
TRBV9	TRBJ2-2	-	CASSVEAQFTGELFF
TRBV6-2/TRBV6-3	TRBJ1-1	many	CASTPNRVGTEAFF
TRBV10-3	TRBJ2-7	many	CAISVAGYEQYF
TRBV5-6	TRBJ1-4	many	CASSWTGSGKLFF
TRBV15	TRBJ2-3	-	CATSRGGSGEADTQYF
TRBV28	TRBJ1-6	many	CASSLITGTGGGSPLHF
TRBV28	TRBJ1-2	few	CASSLVGRNYGYTF
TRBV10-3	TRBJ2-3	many	CAISSGTGGTDTQYF
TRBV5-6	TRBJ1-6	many	CASTLGGADNSPLHF
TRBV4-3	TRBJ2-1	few	CASSPEAGRDEQFF
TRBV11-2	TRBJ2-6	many	CASTYSGANVLTF
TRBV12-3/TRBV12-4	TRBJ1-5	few	CASSPLGRGIKPSGGNQPQHF
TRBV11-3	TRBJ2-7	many	CASSGDRYPYEQYF
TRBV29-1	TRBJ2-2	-	CSGQGAAGELFF